These 27 T cell receptor beta chains were sequenced from one sample in a study of cytomegalovirus exposure and HLA in healthy donors. The PCR ran on 60 Vbeta and 13 Jbeta primers. Measured with immunoSEQ multiplex PCR; TCRdb has only the in-frame clones, and not every one. In the table there are some 150,000 clones, 64% of which are singletons. The sequencing input was PBMCs. Every receptor here comes from a woman under 40 in good health and CMV-seropositive.

The chain combines TRBV9 with TRBJ2-7; tentative D call: TRBD1 (5 bases). CDR1 SGDLS and CDR2 YYNGEE come from the germline V gene. The V end lost 0 bases, the J end lost 3 bases, and 13 bases lay between the germline ends. The CDR3 extends over 15 amino acids. The CDR3 nucleotides read TGTGCCAGCAGCGTAGACGGACACGCCTTCTACGAGCAGTACTTC. Translation: CASSVDGHAFYEQYF.

This chain connects TRBV14 to TRBJ2-5, with D possibly being TRBD1 (6 bases). Germline CDR1 SGHDN, CDR2 FVKESK. V was pared by 1 base and J by 1 base, with 7 bases between. The CDR3 runs 14 residues. The CDR3 coding sequence is TGTGCCAGCAGCCAAGGGACAGTCCAAGAGACCCAGTACTTC. Residues: CASSQGTVQETQYF.

The J gene is TRBJ1-1, the V gene TRBV5-4; TRBD1 is a possible D gene (5 bases). Between the trimmed V and J ends, which lost 0 bases and 0 bases, there was a span of 12 bases. The CDR3 totals 16 residues. CDR1 and CDR2 (germline): SGHNT, YYREEE (reference sequence). This CDR3 reads CASSLVGQGMNTEAFF. The CDR3 nucleotides are TGTGCCAGCAGCTTGGTGGGGCAGGGTATGAACACTGAAGCTTTCTTT.

The CDR3: CASSLFGTANTEAFF. Written as DNA, the CDR3 is TGCGCCAGCAGCCTCTTCGGGACAGCCAACACTGAAGCTTTCTTT. The chain carries TRBV4-1 and TRBJ1-1; 7 bases match TRBD1. The junction had 7 bases not matched to a gene; V was cut back by 4 bases and J by 2 bases. Germline V lookup: CDR1 MGHRA, CDR2 YSYEKL. This CDR3 comprises 15 residues.

The sample holds a few counts of this clone. The chain couples TRBV21-1 to TRBJ1-5; the table's D call of TRBD1 was not tested on the DNA. TRBV21-1 is a known pseudogene. This CDR3 region has 14 residues. The CDR3 DNA sequence: TGTGCCAGCAGCAAAGAGGGGATCTATCAGCCCCAGCATTTT. The encoded protein is CASSKEGIYQPQHF.

V is TRBV10-3 and J is TRBJ1-1, with D maybe TRBD1 (5 bases). This CDR3 region has 13 residues. Looked up from germline, CDR1 is ENHRY and CDR2 is SYGVKD. The germline V and J ends were trimmed by 2 bases and 4 bases, with 8 bases remaining between them. The CDR3 loop is CAISEPGLTEAFF. CDR3 DNA: TGTGCCATCAGTGAGCCAGGGCTCACTGAAGCTTTCTTT.

This clone was observed once. The V call is TRBV19, the J call TRBJ2-3, with 7 bases matching TRBD2. The CDR3 contains 14 residues. The V segment lost 4 bases and the J segment 4 bases; nucleotides outside the gene matches: 5. Germline values: CDR1 LNHDA, CDR2 SQIVND (reference sequence). The CDR3 DNA follows: TGTGCCAGTAGTACCGGGACTATCGCAGATACGCAGTATTTT. Its protein product is CASSTGTIADTQYF. Full variable domain (outside the CDR3, taken from reference TRBV19 and TRBJ2-3): DGGITQSPKYLFRKEGQNVTLSCEQNLNHDAMYWYRQDPGQGLRLIYYSQIVNDFQKGDIAEGYSVSREKKESFPLTVTSAQKNPTAFYLCASSTGTIADTQYFGPGTRLTVL.

The chain joins TRBV19 to TRBJ1-4, with D possibly being TRBD1 (5 bases). Per the germline V gene, CDR1 is LNHDA and CDR2 is SQIVND (reference sequence). The CDR3 has 16 amino acids. The V end lost 4 bases, the J end lost 2 bases, and 14 bases lay between the germline ends. The CDR3 here is CASSTSHRSTNEKLFF. The CDR3 DNA reads as TGTGCCAGTAGTACGTCCCACAGGTCGACTAATGAAAAACTGTTTTTT.

The chain joins TRBV27 to TRBJ1-2; 10 positions agree with TRBD1. Germline V gene sequence: CDR1 MNHEY, CDR2 SMNVEV (reference sequence). The CDR3 covers 15 residues. Germline trimming cut 6 bases from V and 3 bases from J; bases unmatched to any gene: 7. The CDR3 region has the DNA TGTGCCAGCAGATCCAGGACAGGGGGATACTATGGCTACACCTTC. Amino acids: CASRSRTGGYYGYTF.

The rearrangement links TRBV5-1 to TRBJ1-2; TRBD1 agrees at 10 bases. This CDR3 comprises 16 residues. The germline V gene encodes CDR1 SGHRS and CDR2 YFSETQ. Trimming cost V 0 bases and J 2 bases; bases outside gene matches: 4. The CDR3 DNA is TGCGCCAGCAGCTTGGGAGGGACAGGGGACAACTATGGCTACACCTTC. Its translation is CASSLGGTGDNYGYTF.

The chain combines TRBV9 with TRBJ1-1, with D tentatively TRBD1 (6 bases). CDR3 length: 16 residues. The germline V gene encodes CDR1 SGDLS and CDR2 YYNGEE. The V gene lost 0 bases and the J gene lost 3 bases, with 15 bases spanning the gap. The CDR3, as DNA: TGTGCCAGCAGCGTAGGTTCCAGGGGCTCGCACACTGAAGCTTTCTTT. It is translated as CASSVGSRGSHTEAFF.

V is TRBV13 and J is TRBJ2-2, with TRBD2 matching over 7 bases. After removal of 5 bases from V and 6 bases from J, the junction contained 9 bases not matched to a gene. CDR1 PRHDT and CDR2 FYEKMQ come from the germline V gene (reference sequence). CDR3 length: 15 amino acids. The CDR3, as DNA: TGTGCCAGCAGCCGTCGGGGGGTGAGGTCCGGGGAGCTGTTTTTT. Amino acids: CASSRRGVRSGELFF.

The chain carries TRBV4-1 and TRBJ2-5, with 8 bases aligning to TRBD2. The CDR3 sequence is 14 residues long. Germline CDR1 reads MGHRA; CDR2 reads YSYEKL. J was trimmed by 2 bases and V by 3 bases; bases with no gene match: 2. CDR3 bases: TGCGCCAGCAGCCACGGACTAGCTCAAGAGACCCAGTACTTC. This sequence encodes CASSHGLAQETQYF.

The CDR3 nucleotides read TGCGCCAGCAGCTTGGAGGGGGTAAGCTCGAGTGGCTACACCTTC. It specifies CASSLEGVSSSGYTF. The gene calls are TRBV5-1 and TRBJ1-2, with D maybe TRBD1 (6 bases). The CDR3 covers 15 residues. Germline V gene sequence: CDR1 SGHRS, CDR2 YFSETQ. V was clipped by 0 bases and J by 7 bases, with 16 bases between them. The full variable domain, its missing parts supplied by reference TRBV5-1 and TRBJ1-2, is KAGVTQTPRYLIKTRGQQVTLSCSPISGHRSVSWYQQTPGQGLQFLFEYFSETQRNKGNFPGRFSGRQFSNSRSEMNVSTLELGDSALYLCASSLEGVSSSGYTFGSGTRLTVV.

This chain links TRBV10-3 with TRBJ2-1; 8 bases agree with TRBD1. Germline CDR1 is ENHRY and CDR2 is SYGVKD. V gave up 0 bases and J gave up 6 bases; unmatched junction bases: 7. CDR3 length: 16 residues. The chain's CDR3 is CAISESTGDFLNEQFF. For the CDR3, the DNA is TGTGCCATCAGTGAGTCGACAGGGGATTTCCTCAATGAGCAGTTCTTC.

The chain employs TRBV28 and TRBJ2-7, with D possibly TRBD2 on 7 matching bases. The germline CDR1 and CDR2 sequences are MDHEN and SYDVKM. Trimming shortened V by 7 bases and J by 3 bases, and 16 bases separated the two germline ends. The CDR3 covers 14 residues. This CDR3 is CASTPRGLSYEQYF. The CDR3 nucleotides read TGTGCCAGCACCCCGCGGGGGCTCAGCTACGAGCAGTACTTC.

The rearrangement uses TRBV25-1 and TRBJ1-1; D is undetermined. There are 12 residues in the CDR3. Looked up from germline, CDR1 is MGHDK and CDR2 is SYGVNS. Trimming took 1 base from V and 9 from J, leaving 9 bases between them. Written as DNA, the CDR3 is TGTGCCAGCAGTGAATTATCGGGTAAAGCTTTCTTT. Residues: CASSELSGKAFF.

The V and J genes are TRBV5-1 and TRBJ2-1; maybe TRBD2 (7 bases). The V gene lost 6 bases and the J gene lost 8 bases, with 21 bases spanning the gap. Germline loops: CDR1 SGHRS, CDR2 YFSETQ. The length of the CDR3 is 15 residues. Here the CDR3 reads CASTHRAGAAYEQFF. Here the CDR3 DNA reads TGCGCCAGCACCCATAGGGCGGGGGCTGCGTATGAGCAGTTCTTC.

The genes are TRBV4-1 and TRBJ2-5; 11 nucleotides line up with TRBD1. J lost 2 bases, V lost 1 base, and 3 bases had no gene match. The length of the CDR3 is 16 residues. Germline CDR1 reads MGHRA; CDR2 reads YSYEKL. Here the CDR3 DNA reads TGCGCCAGCAGCCAAGGGGACAGGGGGTTTCAAGAGACCCAGTACTTC. Protein: CASSQGDRGFQETQYF.

This clone appeared a single time. V is TRBV7-9 and J is TRBJ1-4; D remains ambiguous. The germline gives CDR1 SEHNR, CDR2 FQNEAQ (reference sequence). Deletions cut 2 bases from V and 0 bases from J, with 7 bases between. The CDR3 runs 15 residues. For the CDR3, the DNA is TGTGCCAGCAGCTTATTAGGAGCAACTAATGAAAAACTGTTTTTT. Protein: CASSLLGATNEKLFF. The full variable domain, in which reference TRBV7-9 and TRBJ1-4 provide the parts outside the CDR3, is DTGVSQNPRHKITKRGQNVTFRCDPISEHNRLYWYRQTLGQGPEFLTYFQNEAQLEKSRLLSDRFSAERPKGSFSTLEIQRTEQGDSAMYLCASSLLGATNEKLFFGSGTQLSVL.

This clone was observed a few times. The chain uses TRBV5-1 and TRBJ2-3, with TRBD2 identical over 10 bases. This CDR3 contains 15 residues. V shed 4 bases and J 3 bases; nucleotides not matched to a gene: 5. CDR1 and CDR2 from the germline V gene are SGHRS and YFSETQ. Here the CDR3 reads CASSPGLADTDTQYF. CDR3 DNA: TGCGCCAGCAGCCCCGGACTAGCGGATACAGATACGCAGTATTTT.

CDR3 sequence reads: CASSSHSTGVRYGYTF. For the CDR3, the DNA is TGTGCCAGCAGTTCCCACTCGACAGGGGTTAGATATGGCTACACCTTC. The chain recombines TRBV27 with TRBJ1-2; TRBD1 agrees at 8 bases. The CDR3 sequence is 16 residues long. Germline CDR1 is MNHEY and CDR2 is SMNVEV (reference sequence). After removal of 4 bases from V and 5 bases from J, the junction contained 12 bases not matched to a gene.

This chain uses TRBV2 with TRBJ1-5; perhaps TRBD1 as D (5 bases). Trimming pared 6 bases from V and 0 bases from J, leaving 18 bases between. Looked up from germline, CDR1 is SNHLY and CDR2 is FYNNEI. This CDR3 region has 17 residues. The CDR3 spells CASRRGSTLYSNQPQHF. In DNA form, the CDR3 reads TGTGCCAGCAGGCGGGGGTCAACTCTTTATAGCAATCAGCCCCAGCATTTT.

The chain uses TRBV20-1 and TRBJ2-1; maybe TRBD2 (5 bases). With 5 bases removed from V and 6 bases from J, the gap between germline ends came to 8 bases. The CDR3 consists of 11 residues. CDR1 and CDR2 (germline): DFQATT, SNEGSKA (reference sequence). The CDR3 nucleotides read TGCAGTGCTTATAGCGTCAATGAGCAGTTCTTC. It specifies CSAYSVNEQFF.

In this sample, this clone turned up a few times. This chain joins TRBV6-5 and TRBJ2-7; possible D gene TRBD1, 5 bases. V lost 0 bases to trimming and J lost 1 base, with 10 bases between them. The V gene's germline CDR1 is MNHEY and CDR2 SVGAGI. This CDR3 region has 15 residues. In nucleotides, the CDR3 is TGTGCCAGCAGTTACTCGACAAGGGGATCCTACGAGCAGTACTTC. Translation gives CASSYSTRGSYEQYF.

The chain combines TRBV7-9 with TRBJ1-6, with 7 bases fitting TRBD1. Germline CDR1 and CDR2: SEHNR and FQNEAQ (reference sequence). The trim removed 3 bases at V and 13 bases at J, leaving 15 bases unmatched. This CDR3 contains 16 residues. The CDR3 is CASSFDGTAIRHPLHF. CDR3 nucleotide sequence: TGTGCCAGCAGCTTTGATGGGACAGCCATTCGGCACCCCCTCCACTTT.

The chain links TRBV29-1 to TRBJ2-2; D is possibly TRBD1 (6 bases). The V gene lost 6 bases and the J gene lost 0 bases, with 8 bases spanning the gap. Germline CDR1 and CDR2: SQVTM and ANQGSEA. This CDR3 is 13 amino acids long. Here the CDR3 DNA reads TGCAGCGTGGACAGTCCGAACACCGGGGAGCTGTTTTTT. Translation: CSVDSPNTGELFF.